This T cell receptor (beta chain) was identified in a study of T cell repertoires in cytomegalovirus infection. Study as a whole: It was the public TCR beta signatures that indicated both CMV infection and matching HLA type. Study findings and constraints: Across the ex vivo response, the dominant clonotypes were HLA-C-restricted CMV-specific TCR beta clonotypes.

Trimming removed 1 base from V and 4 bases from J, with 10 bases in between. Germline loops: CDR1 MNHNS, CDR2 SASEGT. The CDR3 contains 14 residues. This clonotype showed up just a few times. Its antigen is undetermined. TCRdb recomputed calls from the reads with MiXCR, one row per CDR3 protein. In the table there are around 900,000 distinct CDR3 sequences, around a third of which are singletons. This TCR was recovered from a human donor in good health (CMV status not recorded). Some clones in this sample may be carry-over from other donors' samples. This chain uses TRBV6-1 with TRBJ1-1; D possibly corresponds to TRBD1 (5 bases). The specimen was cultured CD8+ T cells from PBMCs, collected from culture after CMV antigen stimulation. CDR3 DNA sequence: TGTGCCAGCAGTGAAGTCGAGGGGCTCACTGAAGCTTTCTTT. As protein: CASSEVEGLTEAFF.